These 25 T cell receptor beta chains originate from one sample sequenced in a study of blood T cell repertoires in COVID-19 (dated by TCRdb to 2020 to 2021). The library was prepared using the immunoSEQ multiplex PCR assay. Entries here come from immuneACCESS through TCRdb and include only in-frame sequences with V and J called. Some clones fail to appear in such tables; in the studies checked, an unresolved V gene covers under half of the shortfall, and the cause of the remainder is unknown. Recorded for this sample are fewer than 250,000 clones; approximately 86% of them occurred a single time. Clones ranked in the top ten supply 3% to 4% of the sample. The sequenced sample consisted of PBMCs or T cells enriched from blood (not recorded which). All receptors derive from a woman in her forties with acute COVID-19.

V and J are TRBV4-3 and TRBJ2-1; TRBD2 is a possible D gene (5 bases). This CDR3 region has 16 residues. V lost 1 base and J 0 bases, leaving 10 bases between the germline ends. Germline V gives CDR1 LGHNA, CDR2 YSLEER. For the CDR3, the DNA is TGCGCCAGCAGCCAAGTGCAAGCGGTCTCCTACAATGAGCAGTTCTTC. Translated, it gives CASSQVQAVSYNEQFF.

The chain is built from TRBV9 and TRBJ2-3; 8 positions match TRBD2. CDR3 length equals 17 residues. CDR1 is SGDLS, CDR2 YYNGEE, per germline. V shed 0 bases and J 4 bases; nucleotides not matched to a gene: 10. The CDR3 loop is CASSVGVLAVRSDTQYF. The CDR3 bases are TGTGCCAGCAGCGTAGGCGTACTAGCGGTCCGTTCAGATACGCAGTATTTT.

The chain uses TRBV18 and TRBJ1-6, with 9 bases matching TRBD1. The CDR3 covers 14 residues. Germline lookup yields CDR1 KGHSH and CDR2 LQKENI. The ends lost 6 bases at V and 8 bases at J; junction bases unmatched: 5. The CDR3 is CASSPGQGDSPLHF. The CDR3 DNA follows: TGTGCCAGCTCGCCGGGACAGGGCGATTCACCCCTCCACTTT.

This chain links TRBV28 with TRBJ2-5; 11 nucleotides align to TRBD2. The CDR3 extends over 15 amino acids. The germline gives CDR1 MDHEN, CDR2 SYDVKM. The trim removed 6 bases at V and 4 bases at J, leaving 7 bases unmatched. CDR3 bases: TGTGCCAGCAGATTAGCGGGGGGGAGGGGAGAGACCCAGTACTTC. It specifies CASRLAGGRGETQYF.

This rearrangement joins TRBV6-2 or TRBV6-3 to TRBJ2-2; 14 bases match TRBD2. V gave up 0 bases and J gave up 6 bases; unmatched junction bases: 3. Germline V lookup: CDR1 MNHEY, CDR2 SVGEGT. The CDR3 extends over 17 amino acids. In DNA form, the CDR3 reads TGTGCCAGCAGTTACTCGACTAGCGGGAGGGGCGCCGGGGAGCTGTTTTTT. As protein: CASSYSTSGRGAGELFF.

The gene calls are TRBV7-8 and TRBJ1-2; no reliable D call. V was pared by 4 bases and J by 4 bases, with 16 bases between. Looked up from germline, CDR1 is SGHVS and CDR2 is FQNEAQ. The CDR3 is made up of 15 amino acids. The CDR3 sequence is CASSSESQLGYGYTF. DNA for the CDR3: TGTGCCAGCAGCTCAGAGTCCCAGCTAGGCTATGGCTACACCTTC.

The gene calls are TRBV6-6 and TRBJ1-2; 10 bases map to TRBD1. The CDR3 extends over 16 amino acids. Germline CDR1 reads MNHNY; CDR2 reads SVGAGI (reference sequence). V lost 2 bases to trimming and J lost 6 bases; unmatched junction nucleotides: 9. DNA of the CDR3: TGTGCCAGCAGTTACCCATCAGACAGGGGGCGGAATGGCTACACCTTC. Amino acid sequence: CASSYPSDRGRNGYTF.

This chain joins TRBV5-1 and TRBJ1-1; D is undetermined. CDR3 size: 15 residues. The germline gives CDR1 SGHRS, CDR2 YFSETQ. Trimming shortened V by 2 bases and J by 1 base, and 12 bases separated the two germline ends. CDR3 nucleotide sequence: TGCGCCAGCAGCTTTGAGGGCGCGAGGAACACTGAAGCTTTCTTT. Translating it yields CASSFEGARNTEAFF.

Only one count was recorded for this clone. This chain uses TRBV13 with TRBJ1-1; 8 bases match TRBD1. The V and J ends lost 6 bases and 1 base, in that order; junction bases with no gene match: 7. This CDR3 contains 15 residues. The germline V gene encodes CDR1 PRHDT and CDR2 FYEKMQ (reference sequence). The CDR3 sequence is CASREPTGGNTEAFF. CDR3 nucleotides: TGTGCCAGCAGAGAACCTACAGGGGGGAACACTGAAGCTTTCTTT.

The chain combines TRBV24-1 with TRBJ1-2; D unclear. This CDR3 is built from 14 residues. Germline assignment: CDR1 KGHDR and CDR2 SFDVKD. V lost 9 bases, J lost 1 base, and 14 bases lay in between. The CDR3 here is CATSPPVSNYGYTF. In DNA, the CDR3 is TGTGCCACCTCCCCCCCAGTCAGTAACTATGGCTACACCTTC.

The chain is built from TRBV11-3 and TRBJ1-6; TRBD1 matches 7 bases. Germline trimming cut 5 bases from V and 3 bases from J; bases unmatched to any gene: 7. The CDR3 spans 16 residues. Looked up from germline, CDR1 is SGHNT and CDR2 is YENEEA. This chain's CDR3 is CASSLRQGGYNSPLHF. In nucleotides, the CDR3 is TGTGCCAGCAGCCTCAGACAGGGCGGCTATAATTCACCCCTCCACTTT.

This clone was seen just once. CDR3 in DNA: TGTGCCAGTACCTTTTCAGGGGTCAATGAGCAGTTCTTC. Protein product: CASTFSGVNEQFF. This rearrangement joins TRBV7-2 to TRBJ2-1; weak D call: TRBD1 (6 bases). Germline lookup yields CDR1 SGHTA and CDR2 FQGNSA. This CDR3 has 13 amino acids. Trimming stripped 9 bases from V and 6 bases from J, with 15 bases between.

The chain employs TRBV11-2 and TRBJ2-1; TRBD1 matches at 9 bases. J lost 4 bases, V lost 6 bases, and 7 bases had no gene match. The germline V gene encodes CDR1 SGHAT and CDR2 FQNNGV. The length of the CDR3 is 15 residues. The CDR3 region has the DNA TGTGCCAGCAGGCATAACAGGGGGCCTTACAATGAGCAGTTCTTC. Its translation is CASRHNRGPYNEQFF.

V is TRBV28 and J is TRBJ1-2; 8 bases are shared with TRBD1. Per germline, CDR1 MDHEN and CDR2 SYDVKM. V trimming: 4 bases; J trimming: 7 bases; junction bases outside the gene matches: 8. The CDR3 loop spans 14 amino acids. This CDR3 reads CASSSTGTGRGYTF. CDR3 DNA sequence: TGTGCCAGCAGTTCTACCGGGACAGGTCGTGGCTACACCTTC.

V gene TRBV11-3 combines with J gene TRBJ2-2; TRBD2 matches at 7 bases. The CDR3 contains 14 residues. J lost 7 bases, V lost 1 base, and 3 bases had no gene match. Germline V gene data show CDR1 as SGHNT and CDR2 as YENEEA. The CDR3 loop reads CASSLGGSHGELFF. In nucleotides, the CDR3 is TGTGCCAGCAGCTTAGGCGGGAGTCACGGGGAGCTGTTTTTT.

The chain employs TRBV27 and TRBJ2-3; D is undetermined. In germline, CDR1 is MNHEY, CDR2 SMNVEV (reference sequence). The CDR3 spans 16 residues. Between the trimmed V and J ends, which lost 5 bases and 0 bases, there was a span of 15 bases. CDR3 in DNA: TGTGCCAGCAGTCCCCGTGAGAGCGCGAGCACAGATACGCAGTATTTT. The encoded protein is CASSPRESASTDTQYF.

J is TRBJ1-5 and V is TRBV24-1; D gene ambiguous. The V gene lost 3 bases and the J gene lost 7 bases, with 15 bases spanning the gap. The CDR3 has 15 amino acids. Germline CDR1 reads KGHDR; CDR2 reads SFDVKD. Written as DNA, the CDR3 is TGTGCCACCAGTGATGGAAGGGAAGAGGGACAGCCCCAGCATTTT. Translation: CATSDGREEGQPQHF.

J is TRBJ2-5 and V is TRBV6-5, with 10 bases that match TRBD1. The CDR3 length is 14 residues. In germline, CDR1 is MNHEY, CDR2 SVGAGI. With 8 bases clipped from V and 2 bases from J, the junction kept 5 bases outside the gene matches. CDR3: CASRKGQGQETQYF. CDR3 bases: TGTGCCAGCCGAAAGGGACAGGGGCAAGAGACCCAGTACTTC.

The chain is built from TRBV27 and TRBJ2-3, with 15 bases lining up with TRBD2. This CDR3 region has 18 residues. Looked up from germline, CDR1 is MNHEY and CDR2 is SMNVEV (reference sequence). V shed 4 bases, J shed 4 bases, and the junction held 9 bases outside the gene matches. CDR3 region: CASSSRTSGRARSDTQYF. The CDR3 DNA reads TGTGCCAGCAGTTCCCGGACTAGCGGGAGGGCCAGGTCAGATACGCAGTATTTT.

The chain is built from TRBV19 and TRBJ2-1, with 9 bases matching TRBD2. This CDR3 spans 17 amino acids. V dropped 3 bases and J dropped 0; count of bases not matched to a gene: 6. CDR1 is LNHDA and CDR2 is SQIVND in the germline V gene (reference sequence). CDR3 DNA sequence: TGTGCCAGTAGTATTGCCGCGGGAGGGAGCTCCTACAATGAGCAGTTCTTC. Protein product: CASSIAAGGSSYNEQFF.

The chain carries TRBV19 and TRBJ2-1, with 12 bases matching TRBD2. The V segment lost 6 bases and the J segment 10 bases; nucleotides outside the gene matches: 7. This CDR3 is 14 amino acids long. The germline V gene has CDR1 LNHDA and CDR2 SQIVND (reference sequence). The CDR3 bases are TGTGCCAGTAGGTCTAGCGGGGGGGTCGCGGAGCAGTTCTTC. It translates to CASRSSGGVAEQFF.

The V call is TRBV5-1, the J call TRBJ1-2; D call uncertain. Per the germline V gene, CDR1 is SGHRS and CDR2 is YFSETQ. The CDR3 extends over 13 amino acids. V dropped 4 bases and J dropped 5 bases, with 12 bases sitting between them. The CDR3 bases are TGCGCCAGCAGCCTTGGGCCGGGGTATGGCTACACCTTC. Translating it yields CASSLGPGYGYTF.

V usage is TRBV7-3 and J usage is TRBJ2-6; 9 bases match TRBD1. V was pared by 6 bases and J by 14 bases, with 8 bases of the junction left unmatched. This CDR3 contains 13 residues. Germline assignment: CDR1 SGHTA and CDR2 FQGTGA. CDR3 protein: CASSPTGGRILTF. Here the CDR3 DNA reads TGTGCCAGCAGTCCAACAGGGGGCAGAATCCTGACTTTC.

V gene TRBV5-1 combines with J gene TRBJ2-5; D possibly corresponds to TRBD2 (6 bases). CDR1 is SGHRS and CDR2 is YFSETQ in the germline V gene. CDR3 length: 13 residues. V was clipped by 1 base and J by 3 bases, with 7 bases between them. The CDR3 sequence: CASSLTGEETQYF. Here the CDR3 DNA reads TGCGCCAGCAGCTTGACGGGAGAAGAGACCCAGTACTTC.

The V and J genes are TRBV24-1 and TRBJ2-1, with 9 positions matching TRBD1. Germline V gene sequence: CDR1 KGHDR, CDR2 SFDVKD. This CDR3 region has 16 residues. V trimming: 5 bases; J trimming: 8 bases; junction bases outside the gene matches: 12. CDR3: CATSGPGTGKTHEQFF. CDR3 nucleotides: TGTGCCACCAGTGGACCCGGGACAGGGAAAACCCATGAGCAGTTCTTC.